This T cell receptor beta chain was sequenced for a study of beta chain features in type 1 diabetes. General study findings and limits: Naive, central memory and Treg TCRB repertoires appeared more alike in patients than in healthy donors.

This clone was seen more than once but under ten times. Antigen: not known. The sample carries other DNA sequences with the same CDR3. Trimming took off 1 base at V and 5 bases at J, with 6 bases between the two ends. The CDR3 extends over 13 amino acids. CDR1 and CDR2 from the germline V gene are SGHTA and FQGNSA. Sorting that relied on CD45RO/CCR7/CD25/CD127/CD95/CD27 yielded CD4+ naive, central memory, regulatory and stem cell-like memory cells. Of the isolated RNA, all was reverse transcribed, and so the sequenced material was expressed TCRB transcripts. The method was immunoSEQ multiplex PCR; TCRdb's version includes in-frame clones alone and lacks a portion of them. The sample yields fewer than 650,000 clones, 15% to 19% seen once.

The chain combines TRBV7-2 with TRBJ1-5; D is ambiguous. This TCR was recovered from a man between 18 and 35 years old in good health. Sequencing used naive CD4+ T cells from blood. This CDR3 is CASSLGRDQPQHF. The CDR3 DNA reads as TGTGCCAGCAGCTTAGGACGGGATCAGCCCCAGCATTTT.